The clone carrying this TCR beta chain has just one count. Germline lookup yields CDR1 MNHNY and CDR2 SVGAGI (reference sequence). The CDR3 is 16 residues long. Trimming stripped 0 bases from V and 1 base from J, with 10 bases between. Sequenced by immunoSEQ multiplex PCR; TCRdb stores in-frame clones only, minus some. Here the sample spans over 100,000 clones, around 90% being singletons. This sample is drawn from a study of T cell responses to AZD1222 COVID-19 vaccine. This sequence joins TRBV6-6 and TRBJ1-5, with D perhaps matching TRBD1 (5 bases). The sample consisted of peripheral blood, taken on day 0 of AZD1222 vaccination. The sequence derives from an adult in good health. The CDR3, as DNA: TGTGCCAGCAGTTACTCGCGGGGGGTCAGCAATCAGCCCCAGCATTTT. It yields the protein CASSYSRGVSNQPQHF.